At least ten counts were recorded for the clone carrying this T cell receptor beta chain. Its antigen is unknown. This sample was taken from a study of T cells after yellow fever vaccination. Broader study findings: There was a small share of clonotypes that showed up in both the CD4 and CD8 compartments. FACS-sorted repertoires could harbor abundant contaminating bulk-population clonotypes. Subsequent booster samples again held most clones from primary vaccination (nearly 98% CD4, roughly 88% CD8).

The CDR3 has 14 amino acids. V shed 5 bases, J shed 0 bases, and the junction held 4 bases outside the gene matches. In TCRdb, the 5' RACE reads were re-called with MiXCR into one record per CDR3 protein. The sample consists of 29,000 or so distinct CDR3 sequences, 5% of them appearing once. This receptor was identified in a man aged 25 to 45 who received the YFV17D yellow fever vaccine. The chain couples TRBV12-3 or TRBV12-4 to TRBJ2-7; 7 positions agree with TRBD1. The sequencing used CD8+ T cells sorted from PBMCs, collected 10 days after the yellow fever booster vaccination. Here the CDR3 reads CASSQDRSSYEQYF. The DNA of the CDR3 is TGTGCCAGCAGTCAGGACAGGAGCTCCTACGAGCAGTACTTC.